This T cell receptor beta chain was recovered during a study of human T cells and chemical hapten exposure. Each CDR3 protein is one row after TCRdb ran MiXCR on the RACE reads. The sample yields more than 300,000 distinct CDR3 sequences, roughly 5.3% seen once. Time point: pre-sensitization, week 0. Treatment: therapeutic diphenylcyclopropenone sensitization with weekly scalp DPC. The germline CDR1 and CDR2 sequences are DFQATT and SNEGSKA (reference sequence). The CDR3 runs 15 residues. V was trimmed by 1 base and J by 4 bases, leaving 15 bases between them. This clonotype was counted ten times or more.

The clonotype originates from a woman aged 45-60 years with alopecia areata. Some clones in this sample may be carry-over from other donors' samples. Source: whole blood, taken in connection with sensitization to the hapten diphenylcyclopropenone (DPC). The gene calls are TRBV20-1 and TRBJ2-3, with D possibly being TRBD2 (5 bases). CDR3 nucleotides: TGCAGTGCTAGAGGTGGCGGAGCCGGGGCAGATACGCAGTATTTT. Protein product: CSARGGGAGADTQYF.